These T cell receptor beta chains were read from a single sample in a study of T-cell memory formation after mild COVID-19. TCRdb called the 5' RACE reads again in MiXCR, with one record for every CDR3 protein. The data contain hundreds of thousands of distinct CDR3 sequences, approximately 15% of them singletons. Sequencing was performed on PBMCs or a T cell subset sorted from them (not recorded which). Source of these receptors: a man between 18 and 35 years old who had mild COVID-19 (a few samples of this study predate the infection). Cell type and time point are not known. Each CDR3 is given with its conserved first and last residue. Fields, in order: CDR3 DNA, CDR3 protein, clone size, V gene, J gene, D gene. A D gene is named only where the DNA matches it firmly. Some rows have no size entry. The others give once, few or many, or a class for an expanded clone.

DNA: TGTGCCAGCAGCGTAGCTGCAGGGGGTACTTATGGCTACACCTTC
CDR3: CASSVAAGGTYGYTF
size: few
V: TRBV9
J: TRBJ1-2
D: TRBD1

DNA: TGTGCCAGCAGTTTTAGGGGTCCCTACACCTTC
CDR3: CASSFRGPYTF
size: NA
V: TRBV12-3/TRBV12-4
J: TRBJ1-2
D: NA

DNA: TGTGCCAGCAGCGTAGACAACCTTGGAAACACCATATATTTT
CDR3: CASSVDNLGNTIYF
size: NA
V: TRBV9
J: TRBJ1-3
D: NA

DNA: TGTGCCAGCACCCGTTCCGGTGAGGATGGTGAAAAACTGTTTTTT
CDR3: CASTRSGEDGEKLFF
size: few
V: TRBV6-2/TRBV6-3
J: TRBJ1-4
D: NA

DNA: TGTGCCAGCAGGGTTCACAGGGACACTGAAGCTTTCTTT
CDR3: CASRVHRDTEAFF
size: once
V: TRBV28
J: TRBJ1-1
D: NA

DNA: TGTGCCAGCAGCCCACCCGCGGCAAACATTCAGTACTTC
CDR3: CASSPPAANIQYF
size: many
V: TRBV12-3/TRBV12-4
J: TRBJ2-4
D: NA

DNA: TGCAGTGCTAGAGTGGGGGGGTCGTCCTATAATTCACCCCTCCACTTT
CDR3: CSARVGGSSYNSPLHF
size: few
V: TRBV20-1
J: TRBJ1-6
D: NA

DNA: TGTGCCAGCAGTTCCCAGGGACTCCAAGAGACCCAGTACTTC
CDR3: CASSSQGLQETQYF
size: few
V: TRBV12-3/TRBV12-4
J: TRBJ2-5
D: NA

DNA: TGTGCCAGCAGCCAGAGGGTAGTGGGGCTCTCCTACAATGAGCAGTTCTTC
CDR3: CASSQRVVGLSYNEQFF
size: NA
V: TRBV7-3
J: TRBJ2-1
D: NA

DNA: TGTGCCAGCGGGTTAGCGGGGGGGGTCTGGTACTTC
CDR3: CASGLAGGVWYF
size: few
V: TRBV21-1
J: TRBJ2-7
D: NA

DNA: TGTGCCAGCAGCTTAGTTGGGGGCCCTAACACTGAAGCTTTCTTT
CDR3: CASSLVGGPNTEAFF
size: NA
V: TRBV7-9
J: TRBJ1-1
D: NA

DNA: TGTGCCAGCAGCCTAGACAGGATCACCGGGGAGCTGTTTTTT
CDR3: CASSLDRITGELFF
size: NA
V: TRBV12-3/TRBV12-4
J: TRBJ2-2
D: NA

DNA: TGTGCCAGCAAACTTCAATATCAGGGTCGCGTCGACACCGGGGAGCTGTTTTTT
CDR3: CASKLQYQGRVDTGELFF
size: few
V: TRBV6-5
J: TRBJ2-2
D: NA

DNA: TGTGCCAGCCATTCTAGCGGGGGCACCTACAATGAGCAGTTCTTC
CDR3: CASHSSGGTYNEQFF
size: many
V: TRBV6-5
J: TRBJ2-1
D: TRBD2

DNA: TGTGCCAGCAGCTCAGGACAGGGTGGAAATGAGCAGTTCTTC
CDR3: CASSSGQGGNEQFF
size: few
V: TRBV7-8
J: TRBJ2-1
D: TRBD1

DNA: TGTGCCAGCGGGGAAGCTAACTATGGCTACACCTTC
CDR3: CASGEANYGYTF
size: NA
V: TRBV7-3
J: TRBJ1-2
D: NA

DNA: TGTGCCAGCAGACCCGCGGGGGATACCGGGGAGCTGTTTTTT
CDR3: CASRPAGDTGELFF
size: few
V: TRBV6-6
J: TRBJ2-2
D: TRBD2

DNA: TGTGCCAGCGGGGGACACCCCCAAGAGACCCAGTACTTC
CDR3: CASGGHPQETQYF
size: few
V: TRBV6-2/TRBV6-3
J: TRBJ2-5
D: NA

DNA: TGTGCCAGCAGTTTGACGACTAGCGGGGGCAGAGATACGCAGTATTTT
CDR3: CASSLTTSGGRDTQYF
size: few
V: TRBV12-3/TRBV12-4
J: TRBJ2-3
D: TRBD2

DNA: TGTGCCAGCACCTCCGGGACTAGCGACTGGGGCACGCAGTATTTT
CDR3: CASTSGTSDWGTQYF
size: many
V: TRBV5-5
J: TRBJ2-3
D: TRBD2

DNA: TGCGCCAGCAGCCCGGGACAGGGCTTAGACGAGCAGTTCTTC
CDR3: CASSPGQGLDEQFF
size: NA
V: TRBV5-1
J: TRBJ2-1
D: TRBD1

DNA: TGTGCCAGTAGTATTGTTTTGGCCAGATACAATGAGCAGTTCTTC
CDR3: CASSIVLARYNEQFF
size: few
V: TRBV19
J: TRBJ2-1
D: NA

DNA: TGTGCCAGCAGCTCGCGCTCCGGGACAGGGGCGAGCGGGGCCAACGTCCTGACTTTC
CDR3: CASSSRSGTGASGANVLTF
size: NA
V: TRBV5-4
J: TRBJ2-6
D: TRBD1

DNA: TGCAGCGTTGATGCAGCGAACACAGATACGCAGTATTTT
CDR3: CSVDAANTDTQYF
size: few
V: TRBV29-1
J: TRBJ2-3
D: NA

DNA: TGCGCCAGCAGCGAGGACATTAACAGAGCCACTGAAGCTTTCTTT
CDR3: CASSEDINRATEAFF
size: few
V: TRBV5-1
J: TRBJ1-1
D: NA

DNA: TGCGCCAGCAGCCAAGAGGGGCGGGGCTACAATGAGCAGTTCTTC
CDR3: CASSQEGRGYNEQFF
size: NA
V: TRBV4-3
J: TRBJ2-1
D: NA

DNA: TGTGCCAGCAGGGATACCGGAGACACTGAAGCTTTCTTT
CDR3: CASRDTGDTEAFF
size: few
V: TRBV6-6
J: TRBJ1-1
D: NA

DNA: TGTGCCAGCAGCGCTCACCTTGGGGGGGGCCGCAATGAGCAGTTCTTC
CDR3: CASSAHLGGGRNEQFF
size: NA
V: TRBV9
J: TRBJ2-1
D: NA

DNA: TGTGCCAGCTCACCCGGTACTAATGAAAAACTGTTTTTT
CDR3: CASSPGTNEKLFF
size: NA
V: TRBV18
J: TRBJ1-4
D: NA

DNA: TGTGCCAGCAGCTTCCACGGGACCATCAATGAGCAGTTCTTC
CDR3: CASSFHGTINEQFF
size: NA
V: TRBV11-2
J: TRBJ2-1
D: NA

DNA: TGTGCCAGCAGCTTGGAGGGAGGGGAGACCCAGTACTTC
CDR3: CASSLEGGETQYF
size: few
V: TRBV5-4
J: TRBJ2-5
D: TRBD2

DNA: TGTGCCAGCAGGGGCAGGGCGATGCGGGAGCTGTTTTTT
CDR3: CASRGRAMRELFF
size: NA
V: TRBV12-3/TRBV12-4
J: TRBJ2-2
D: NA

DNA: TGTGCCAGCAGCTTGACTAGGGGGGAGACCCAGTACTTC
CDR3: CASSLTRGETQYF
size: NA
V: TRBV7-8
J: TRBJ2-5
D: NA

DNA: TGCGCCAGCATTGAGGACACTGAAGCTTTCTTT
CDR3: CASIEDTEAFF
size: many
V: TRBV5-1
J: TRBJ1-1
D: NA

DNA: TGTGCCAGCAGCGATAGCGAGGAGTGGGAGACCCAGTACTTC
CDR3: CASSDSEEWETQYF
size: NA
V: TRBV13
J: TRBJ2-5
D: NA

DNA: TGCGCCAGCAGCTTGGGACTAGCAGTAGGCACAGATACGCAGTATTTT
CDR3: CASSLGLAVGTDTQYF
size: NA
V: TRBV5-1
J: TRBJ2-3
D: TRBD2

DNA: TGTGCCAGCGGGATCGGAGTCTCTGGGGCCAACGTCCTGACTTTC
CDR3: CASGIGVSGANVLTF
size: NA
V: TRBV2
J: TRBJ2-6
D: NA

DNA: TGCAGTGCTAGGGTAGCGGGGGTTGATGAGACCCAGTACTTC
CDR3: CSARVAGVDETQYF
size: few
V: TRBV20-1
J: TRBJ2-5
D: TRBD2

DNA: TGTGCCAGCAGTGAAAGGGGTCAGCCCCAGCATTTT
CDR3: CASSERGQPQHF
size: NA
V: TRBV6-2/TRBV6-3
J: TRBJ1-5
D: NA

DNA: TGTGCCAGCAGTTCAACCCGGGACAGCGAGCAGTACTTC
CDR3: CASSSTRDSEQYF
size: few
V: TRBV28
J: TRBJ2-7
D: TRBD1

DNA: TGTGCCAGCAGCCCCGAGCGGCAAACATCTGGAAACACCATATATTTT
CDR3: CASSPERQTSGNTIYF
size: once
V: TRBV7-2
J: TRBJ1-3
D: NA

DNA: TGTGCCAGCAGTTTTGGACTAGCGGGGGTGGGTTTAGTGGAGACCCAGTACTTC
CDR3: CASSFGLAGVGLVETQYF
size: few
V: TRBV28
J: TRBJ2-5
D: TRBD2

DNA: TGTGCCAGCAGCTTACCATATGTGGGAACTGAAGCTTTCTTT
CDR3: CASSLPYVGTEAFF
size: NA
V: TRBV5-5
J: TRBJ1-1
D: NA

DNA: TGCAGTGCTAGTAAGGGCGGGAGCTCTCAAGAGACCCAGTACTTC
CDR3: CSASKGGSSQETQYF
size: many
V: TRBV20-1
J: TRBJ2-5
D: TRBD2

DNA: TGCAGTGCTAGAGATTTGGGCGGGAACACCTACAATGAGCAGTTCTTC
CDR3: CSARDLGGNTYNEQFF
size: NA
V: TRBV20-1
J: TRBJ2-1
D: NA

DNA: TGTGCCAGCAGCGTAGCAGGGATGGGCGAGCAGTACTTC
CDR3: CASSVAGMGEQYF
size: NA
V: TRBV9
J: TRBJ2-7
D: NA

DNA: TGTGCCAGCAGTTTAACAGGGTTCAATGAGCAGTTCTTC
CDR3: CASSLTGFNEQFF
size: few
V: TRBV27
J: TRBJ2-1
D: NA

DNA: TGTGCCAGCAGTGACCTCGCCCGGACCCTAACGGGGGGCTACACCTTC
CDR3: CASSDLARTLTGGYTF
size: few
V: TRBV6-1
J: TRBJ1-2
D: NA

DNA: TGCGCCAGCAGTCCGGGACAGGACCGGGAGACCCAGTACTTC
CDR3: CASSPGQDRETQYF
size: NA
V: TRBV5-1
J: TRBJ2-5
D: TRBD1

DNA: TGTGCCAGCAGTCCGCGCCCCGGGACTAGCATCGAGACCCAGTACTTC
CDR3: CASSPRPGTSIETQYF
size: few
V: TRBV6-6
J: TRBJ2-5
D: TRBD2

DNA: TGCGCCAGCAGCATACAGGGAGGCTATAATTCACCCCTCCACTTT
CDR3: CASSIQGGYNSPLHF
size: NA
V: TRBV5-1
J: TRBJ1-6
D: NA

DNA: TGTGCCAGCAGCTTACAGGAAGCGAACACCGGGGAGCTGTTTTTT
CDR3: CASSLQEANTGELFF
size: NA
V: TRBV7-6
J: TRBJ2-2
D: NA

DNA: TGCGCCAGCAGCTTGGCCGGGGCTAAGTACACAGATACGCAGTATTTT
CDR3: CASSLAGAKYTDTQYF
size: NA
V: TRBV5-1
J: TRBJ2-3
D: NA

DNA: TGTGCCAGCAGCTCGCCCCCCGACGGGACCGGGGAGACCCAGTACTTC
CDR3: CASSSPPDGTGETQYF
size: many
V: TRBV7-6
J: TRBJ2-5
D: NA

DNA: TGCGCCAGCAGCTTGGGACCCAACAATCAGCCCCAGCATTTT
CDR3: CASSLGPNNQPQHF
size: few
V: TRBV5-1
J: TRBJ1-5
D: NA

DNA: TGTGCCAGCAGTTACTCGGGGGGGACTTCACCCCTCCACTTT
CDR3: CASSYSGGTSPLHF
size: medium-sized
V: TRBV6-2/TRBV6-3
J: TRBJ1-6
D: NA

DNA: TGCGCCAGCAGCCAAGAACCTCCCCAGTATCCCTACTCTGGGGCCAACGTCCTGACTTTC
CDR3: CASSQEPPQYPYSGANVLTF
size: many
V: TRBV4-3
J: TRBJ2-6
D: NA

DNA: TGTGCCAGCACTGCGGCCGGGGAACCTGAAAAACTGTTTTTT
CDR3: CASTAAGEPEKLFF
size: NA
V: TRBV7-9
J: TRBJ1-4
D: NA

DNA: TGCGCCAGCAGCTTGGAGGGCCAGAACAACCCTGGGGCCAACGTCCTGACTTTC
CDR3: CASSLEGQNNPGANVLTF
size: few
V: TRBV5-1
J: TRBJ2-6
D: NA